The present entry profiles one T cell receptor beta chain with its context. The antigen is undetermined. This table comes from immunoSEQ multiplex PCR, and its TCRdb copy is limited to in-frame clones, with some not included. The sample records some 72,000 clones, 84% being singletons. The CDR3 is 12 residues long. V was pared by 4 bases and J by 3 bases, with 7 bases between. The V gene's germline CDR1 is SGHNT and CDR2 YYREEE (reference sequence). This specimen belongs to a study of T cells in localized non-small cell lung cancer. Study-wide results and limits: Maximal T cell clonality occurred in uninvolved adjacent lung, with tumor ranking below it. An association was observed between higher blood T cell density and longer overall survival.

The material was peripheral blood, obtained before any cancer treatment. This chain uses TRBV5-4 with TRBJ1-1, with D unresolved. The receptor was derived from a man aged 40-75 years with stage I lung adenocarcinoma. CDR3 coding DNA: TGTGCCAGCAGCCCGAGGGACACTGAAGCTTTCTTT. It codes for CASSPRDTEAFF.